The 18 T cell receptor beta chains reported below all come from one sample, sequenced in a study of cytomegalovirus exposure and HLA in healthy donors. Measured with immunoSEQ multiplex PCR; TCRdb has only the in-frame clones, and not every one. The sample has about 360,000 clones; 86% are singletons. Sequenced input: PBMCs. Every receptor here comes from a woman between 18 and 30 years old in good health and CMV-seronegative.

This clone occurred once. V is TRBV29-1 and J is TRBJ1-4; D might be TRBD1 (5 bases). Germline V gene data show CDR1 as SQVTM and CDR2 as ANQGSEA. The CDR3 covers 12 residues. The V end lost 7 bases, the J end lost 8 bases, and 14 bases lay between the germline ends. CDR3 DNA: TGCAGCGCCCATGGGGCAGAAGAAAAACTGTTTTTT. Encoded protein: CSAHGAEEKLFF.

This sequence joins TRBV4-1 and TRBJ1-6; 7 nucleotides line up with TRBD1. The CDR3 extends over 15 amino acids. The J segment lost 7 bases and the V segment lost 3 bases, leaving 6 bases of the junction unmatched. The germline CDR1 and CDR2 sequences are MGHRA and YSYEKL. This chain's CDR3 is CASSQRGLGNSPLHF. CDR3 sequence (DNA): TGCGCCAGCAGCCAGAGGGGGCTAGGAAATTCACCCCTCCACTTT.

This clone was detected a few times. V is TRBV5-1 and J is TRBJ1-5, with 10 bases fitting TRBD1. The CDR3 spans 15 residues. The V gene's germline CDR1 is SGHRS and CDR2 YFSETQ. Trimming took 5 bases from V and 6 from J; bases not matched to a gene: 8. The CDR3 spells CASRPGTGVVQPQHF. As DNA, the CDR3 is TGCGCCAGCAGGCCCGGGACAGGGGTCGTTCAGCCCCAGCATTTT.

CDR3 sequence (DNA): TGCGCCAGCAGAGTTAGCGGGGGATACCAAGAGACCCAGTACTTC. It translates to CASRVSGGYQETQYF. V and J are TRBV5-1 and TRBJ2-5; the match to TRBD2 covers 9 bases. The J segment lost 0 bases and the V segment lost 5 bases, leaving 5 bases of the junction unmatched. The germline V gene has CDR1 SGHRS and CDR2 YFSETQ. CDR3 size: 15 residues.

DNA for the CDR3: TGTGCCAGCAGTTTAATGGGGCAGGGGGCCGTTTACACTGAAGCTTTCTTT. Translating it yields CASSLMGQGAVYTEAFF. This chain links TRBV27 with TRBJ1-1; 8 nucleotides match TRBD1. This CDR3 is 17 amino acids long. CDR1 and CDR2 from the germline V gene are MNHEY and SMNVEV (reference sequence). J gave up 3 bases and V 2 bases, and 11 bases lay outside the gene matches.

This rearrangement joins TRBV6-5 to TRBJ2-7, with TRBD1 identical over 7 bases. The CDR3 extends over 13 amino acids. The V and J ends lost 8 bases and 3 bases, in that order; junction bases with no gene match: 7. Germline V gene sequence: CDR1 MNHEY, CDR2 SVGAGI. The CDR3 sequence is CASGLGQSYEQYF. As DNA, the CDR3 is TGTGCCAGCGGGTTGGGACAGAGCTACGAGCAGTACTTC.

The rearrangement joins TRBV7-9 to TRBJ2-3, with TRBD2 matching 7 bases. The CDR3 sequence is 15 residues long. CDR1 is SEHNR, CDR2 FQNEAQ, per germline (reference sequence). V shed 2 bases, J shed 2 bases, and the junction held 4 bases outside the gene matches. The CDR3 protein is CASSLIGTNTDTQYF. In DNA, the CDR3 is TGTGCCAGCAGCTTAATCGGGACTAACACAGATACGCAGTATTTT.

The V call is TRBV11-2, the J call TRBJ2-5; 10 bases agree with TRBD2. The germline gives CDR1 SGHAT, CDR2 FQNNGV. The CDR3 length is 17 residues. V lost 4 bases, J lost 4 bases, and 12 bases stayed unmatched. The CDR3: CASSSRRGAGGIETQYF. In nucleotides, the CDR3 is TGTGCCAGCAGCTCACGCCGAGGAGCGGGAGGGATAGAGACCCAGTACTTC.

This clone was found a few times. The chain employs TRBV2 and TRBJ1-6; D might be TRBD1 (5 bases). CDR1 and CDR2 (germline): SNHLY, FYNNEI. Trimming removed 6 bases at V and 7 bases at J, with 16 bases between. The CDR3 runs to 15 residues. The CDR3 DNA sequence: TGTGCCAGCAGGGGGCCCGACTCAGCCAATTCACCCCTCCACTTT. The encoded protein is CASRGPDSANSPLHF.

This clone has a handful of counts. This same CDR3 is encoded by further DNA sequences in the sample. This chain links TRBV4-1 with TRBJ1-5; tentative D call: TRBD1 (5 bases). CDR1 is MGHRA and CDR2 is YSYEKL in the germline V gene. The CDR3 covers 16 residues. Trimming stripped 0 bases from V and 0 bases from J, with 9 bases between. CDR3 in amino acids: CASSQETGYSNQPQHF. Written as DNA, the CDR3 is TGCGCCAGCAGCCAAGAAACAGGATATAGCAATCAGCCCCAGCATTTT.

The chain combines TRBV30 with TRBJ1-5; 9 positions match TRBD1. Germline-derived CDR1 and CDR2 are GTSNPN and SVGIG (reference sequence). J gave up 0 bases and V 2 bases, and 8 bases lay outside the gene matches. The CDR3 totals 17 residues. In DNA form, the CDR3 reads TGTGCCTGGAGTCCGGGACAGGGAGGGGGTAGCAATCAGCCCCAGCATTTT. Translation: CAWSPGQGGGSNQPQHF.

The chain couples TRBV9 to TRBJ2-3, with D tentatively TRBD2 (6 bases). The ends were cut back, 0 bases at V and 2 bases at J, with 10 bases in the middle. Germline CDR1 SGDLS, CDR2 YYNGEE. The CDR3 is made up of 15 amino acids. The CDR3 region is CASSVAGDYTDTQYF. The CDR3 DNA is TGTGCCAGCAGCGTAGCGGGGGATTACACAGATACGCAGTATTTT.

V is TRBV27 and J is TRBJ2-2, with TRBD1 identical over 10 bases. The CDR3 covers 18 residues. The germline V gene encodes CDR1 MNHEY and CDR2 SMNVEV (reference sequence). The V gene end was trimmed by 5 bases and the J gene end by 6 bases; junction bases not matched to a gene: 15. Here the CDR3 DNA reads TGTGCCAGCAGTGCGGAATTAACGGGACAGGGGATCGCCGGGGAGCTGTTTTTT. Translating gives CASSAELTGQGIAGELFF.

In this sample, this clone turned up once. The gene calls are TRBV25-1 and TRBJ2-7; TRBD2 is a possible D gene (6 bases). In germline, CDR1 is MGHDK, CDR2 SYGVNS. The CDR3 has 14 residues. V lost 7 bases and J 4 bases, leaving 17 bases between the germline ends. The CDR3: CASTGTREIYEQYF. CDR3 nucleotides: TGTGCCAGCACGGGGACTCGAGAAATTTACGAGCAGTACTTC.

This sequence joins TRBV6-1 and TRBJ2-1; D perhaps matches TRBD2 (5 bases). CDR1 and CDR2 (germline): MNHNS, SASEGT. The ends were cut back, 8 bases at V and 8 bases at J, with 19 bases in the middle. The CDR3 is 14 amino acids. The CDR3 loop reads CASGLRGLVDEQFF. In DNA form, the CDR3 reads TGTGCCAGCGGTTTGCGCGGGTTAGTTGATGAGCAGTTCTTC.

The rearrangement links TRBV4-1 to TRBJ2-1, with 11 nucleotides matching TRBD2. Per the germline V gene, CDR1 is MGHRA and CDR2 is YSYEKL. J lost 11 bases, V lost 0 bases, and 12 bases had no gene match. This CDR3 spans 17 amino acids. CDR3 amino acids: CASSQDASGGHKAKQFF. In nucleotides, the CDR3 is TGCGCCAGCAGCCAAGATGCTAGCGGGGGGCACAAGGCTAAGCAGTTCTTC.

The V call is TRBV27, the J call TRBJ2-3; TRBD2 is a possible D gene (6 bases). The CDR3 sequence is 15 residues long. Per germline, CDR1 MNHEY and CDR2 SMNVEV (reference sequence). Trimming shortened V by 2 bases and J by 2 bases, and 11 bases separated the two germline ends. CDR3 nucleotide sequence: TGTGCCAGCAGTTTAGGGGGGACCTCCACAGATACGCAGTATTTT. Protein: CASSLGGTSTDTQYF.

V usage is TRBV4-2 and J usage is TRBJ1-4, with D possibly being TRBD1 (6 bases). Germline CDR1 is LGHNA and CDR2 is YNFKEQ. The CDR3 covers 16 residues. Deletions cut 0 bases from V and 7 bases from J, with 15 bases between. The DNA for the CDR3 is TGTGCCAGCAGCCAAGATACGCAGGGGCGTTCTGAAAAACTGTTTTTT. Translating gives CASSQDTQGRSEKLFF.